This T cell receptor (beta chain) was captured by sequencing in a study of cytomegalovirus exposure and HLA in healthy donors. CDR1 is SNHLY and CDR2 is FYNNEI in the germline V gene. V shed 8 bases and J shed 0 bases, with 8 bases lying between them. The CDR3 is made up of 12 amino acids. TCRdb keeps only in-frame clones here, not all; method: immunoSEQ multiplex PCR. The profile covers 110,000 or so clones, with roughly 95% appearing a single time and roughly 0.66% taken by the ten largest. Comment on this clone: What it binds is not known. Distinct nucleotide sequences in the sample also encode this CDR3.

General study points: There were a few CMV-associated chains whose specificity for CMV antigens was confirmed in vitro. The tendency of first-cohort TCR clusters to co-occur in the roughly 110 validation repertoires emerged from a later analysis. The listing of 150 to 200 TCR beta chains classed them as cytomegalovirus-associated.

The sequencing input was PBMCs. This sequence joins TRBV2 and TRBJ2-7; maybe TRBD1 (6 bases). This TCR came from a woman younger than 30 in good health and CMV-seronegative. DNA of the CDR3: TGTGCCAGCCGGGACAACTCCTACGAGCAGTACTTC. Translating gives CASRDNSYEQYF.